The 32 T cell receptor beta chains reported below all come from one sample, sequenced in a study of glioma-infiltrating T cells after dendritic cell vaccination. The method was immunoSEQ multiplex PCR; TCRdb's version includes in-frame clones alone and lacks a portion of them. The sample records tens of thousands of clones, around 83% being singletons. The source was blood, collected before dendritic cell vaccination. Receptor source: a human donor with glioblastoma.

CDR3 in DNA: TGCGCCAGCAGGACTAGCGGGGGGCCCGGGGAGCTGTTTTTT. Translation gives CASRTSGGPGELFF. The chain is built from TRBV5-1 and TRBJ2-2, with TRBD2 matching 13 bases. Germline trimming cut 5 bases from V and 6 bases from J; bases unmatched to any gene: 1. In germline, CDR1 is SGHRS, CDR2 YFSETQ. This CDR3 spans 14 amino acids.

This CDR3 is CASSLWSSNEQFF. CDR3 bases: TGTGCCAGCAGCTTATGGTCTAGCAATGAGCAGTTCTTC. V is TRBV13 and J is TRBJ2-1; unclear D gene. The germline V and J ends were trimmed by 2 bases and 6 bases, with 8 bases remaining between them. CDR1 is PRHDT, CDR2 FYEKMQ, per germline (reference sequence). This CDR3 has 13 residues.

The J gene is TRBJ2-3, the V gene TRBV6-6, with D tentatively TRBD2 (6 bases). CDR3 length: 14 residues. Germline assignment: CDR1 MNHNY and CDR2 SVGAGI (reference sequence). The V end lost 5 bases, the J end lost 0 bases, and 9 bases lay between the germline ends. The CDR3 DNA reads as TGTGCCAGCAGTCCCCTAGCGAGCACAGATACGCAGTATTTT. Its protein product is CASSPLASTDTQYF.

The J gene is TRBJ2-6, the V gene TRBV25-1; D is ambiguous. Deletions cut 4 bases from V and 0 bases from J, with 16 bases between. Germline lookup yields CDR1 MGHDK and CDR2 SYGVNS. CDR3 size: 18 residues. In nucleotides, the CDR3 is TGTGCCAGCAGTGCCATCTACGGGTCCGCCTCTGGGGCCAACGTCCTGACTTTC. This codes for CASSAIYGSASGANVLTF.

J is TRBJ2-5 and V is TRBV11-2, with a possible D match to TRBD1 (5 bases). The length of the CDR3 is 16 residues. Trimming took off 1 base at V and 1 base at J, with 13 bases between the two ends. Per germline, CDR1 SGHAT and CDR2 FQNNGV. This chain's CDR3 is CASSLVTGSPQETQYF. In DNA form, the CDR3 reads TGTGCCAGCAGCTTAGTTACAGGTTCCCCCCAAGAGACCCAGTACTTC.

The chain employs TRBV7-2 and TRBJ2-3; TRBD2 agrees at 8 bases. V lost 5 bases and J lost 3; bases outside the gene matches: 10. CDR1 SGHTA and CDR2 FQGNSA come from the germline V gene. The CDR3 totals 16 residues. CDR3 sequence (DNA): TGTGCCAGCAGCCCCGGACTAGCCGGGGTAACAGATACGCAGTATTTT. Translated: CASSPGLAGVTDTQYF.

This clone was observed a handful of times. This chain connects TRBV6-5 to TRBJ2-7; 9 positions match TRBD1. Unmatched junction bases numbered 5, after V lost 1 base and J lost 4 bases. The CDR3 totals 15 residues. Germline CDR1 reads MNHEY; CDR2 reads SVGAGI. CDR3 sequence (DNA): TGTGCCAGCAGTTACTTGAGGACAGGGGAGTACGAGCAGTACTTC. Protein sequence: CASSYLRTGEYEQYF.

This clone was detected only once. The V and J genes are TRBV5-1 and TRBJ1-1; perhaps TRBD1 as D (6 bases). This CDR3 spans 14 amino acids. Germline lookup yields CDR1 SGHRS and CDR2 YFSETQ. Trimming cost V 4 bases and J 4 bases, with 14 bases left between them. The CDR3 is CASSTGQIGTEAFF. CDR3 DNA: TGCGCCAGCAGCACCGGACAGATTGGCACTGAAGCTTTCTTT.

The CDR3 protein is CARSFVDRASGELFF. The CDR3 nucleotides read TGTGCCAGAAGCTTCGTGGACAGGGCGAGCGGGGAGCTGTTTTTT. This rearrangement joins TRBV5-3 to TRBJ2-2, with 8 bases identical to TRBD1. TRBV5-3 is annotated as an ORF whose role is uncertain. The CDR3 has 15 residues. Trimming cost V 2 bases and J 7 bases; bases outside gene matches: 7.

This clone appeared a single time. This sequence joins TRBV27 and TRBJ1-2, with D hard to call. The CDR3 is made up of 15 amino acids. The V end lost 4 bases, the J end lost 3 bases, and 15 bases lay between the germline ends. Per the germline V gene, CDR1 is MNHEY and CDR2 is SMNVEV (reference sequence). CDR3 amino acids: CASSSLPGSYYGYTF. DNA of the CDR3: TGTGCCAGCAGTTCCCTCCCGGGGTCTTACTATGGCTACACCTTC.

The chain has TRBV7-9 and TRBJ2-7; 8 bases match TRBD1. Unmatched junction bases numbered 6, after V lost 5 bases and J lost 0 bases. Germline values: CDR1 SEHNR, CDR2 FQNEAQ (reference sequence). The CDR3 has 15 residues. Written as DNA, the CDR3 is TGTGCCAGCAGCCCGACAGGGGAGTTCTCCTACGAGCAGTACTTC. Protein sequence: CASSPTGEFSYEQYF.

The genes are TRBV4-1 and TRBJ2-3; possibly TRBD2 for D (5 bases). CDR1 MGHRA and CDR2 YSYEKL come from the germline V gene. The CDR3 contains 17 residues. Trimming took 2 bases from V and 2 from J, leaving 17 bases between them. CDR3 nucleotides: TGCGCCAGCAGCCAATTGGTTTCTAGCAGGTACACAGATACGCAGTATTTT. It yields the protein CASSQLVSSRYTDTQYF.

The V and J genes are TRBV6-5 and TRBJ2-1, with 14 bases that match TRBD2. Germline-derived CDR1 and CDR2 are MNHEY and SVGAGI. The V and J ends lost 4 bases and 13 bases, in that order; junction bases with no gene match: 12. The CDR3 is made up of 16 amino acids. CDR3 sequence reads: CASSLTSGGAGTDQFF. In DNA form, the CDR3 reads TGTGCCAGCAGTTTGACTAGCGGGGGGGCCGGAACGGATCAGTTCTTC.

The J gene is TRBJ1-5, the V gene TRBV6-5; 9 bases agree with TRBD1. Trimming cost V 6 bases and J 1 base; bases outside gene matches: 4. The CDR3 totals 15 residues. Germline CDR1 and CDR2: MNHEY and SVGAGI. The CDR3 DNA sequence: TGTGCCAGCAGAAGACAGGGGGGGAGCAATCAGCCCCAGCATTTT. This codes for CASRRQGGSNQPQHF.

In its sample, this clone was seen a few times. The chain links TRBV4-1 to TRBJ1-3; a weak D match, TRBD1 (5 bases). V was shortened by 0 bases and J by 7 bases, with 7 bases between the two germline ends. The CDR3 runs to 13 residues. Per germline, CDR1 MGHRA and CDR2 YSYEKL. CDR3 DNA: TGCGCCAGCAGCCAAGAAGGGGTGAACACCATATATTTT. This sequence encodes CASSQEGVNTIYF.

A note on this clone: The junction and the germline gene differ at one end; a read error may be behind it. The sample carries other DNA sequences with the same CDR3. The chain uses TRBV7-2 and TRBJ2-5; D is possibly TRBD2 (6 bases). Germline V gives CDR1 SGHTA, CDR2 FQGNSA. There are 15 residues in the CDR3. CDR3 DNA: TGCGCCAGCAGCTCCACGGGGGACCAGTTAGAGACCCAGTACTTC. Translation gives CASSSTGDQLETQYF.

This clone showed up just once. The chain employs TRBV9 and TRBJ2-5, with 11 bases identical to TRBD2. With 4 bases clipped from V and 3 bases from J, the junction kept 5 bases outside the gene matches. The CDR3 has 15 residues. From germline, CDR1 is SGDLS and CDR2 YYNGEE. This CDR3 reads CASSPTSGGEETQYF. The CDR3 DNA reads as TGTGCCAGCAGCCCTACTAGCGGGGGTGAAGAGACCCAGTACTTC.

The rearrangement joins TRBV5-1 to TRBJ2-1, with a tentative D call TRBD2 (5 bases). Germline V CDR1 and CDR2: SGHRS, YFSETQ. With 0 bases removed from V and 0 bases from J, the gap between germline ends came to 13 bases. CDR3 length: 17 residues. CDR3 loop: CASSLDGSLSSYNEQFF. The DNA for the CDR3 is TGCGCCAGCAGCTTGGATGGGAGTTTAAGCTCCTACAATGAGCAGTTCTTC. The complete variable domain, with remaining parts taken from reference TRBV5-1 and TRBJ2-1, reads KAGVTQTPRYLIKTRGQQVTLSCSPISGHRSVSWYQQTPGQGLQFLFEYFSETQRNKGNFPGRFSGRQFSNSRSEMNVSTLELGDSALYLCASSLDGSLSSYNEQFFGPGTRLTVL.

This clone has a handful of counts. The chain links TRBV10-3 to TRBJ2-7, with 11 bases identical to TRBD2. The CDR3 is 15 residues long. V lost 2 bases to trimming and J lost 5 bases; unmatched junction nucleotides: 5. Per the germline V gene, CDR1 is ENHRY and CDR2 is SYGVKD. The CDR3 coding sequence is TGTGCCATCAGTGAGAGACTAGCGGGGAGTCACGAGCAGTACTTC. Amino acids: CAISERLAGSHEQYF.

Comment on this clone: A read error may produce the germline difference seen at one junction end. For the CDR3, the DNA is TGTGCTAGCAGCGCTCTGGGGGGAAGCACAGATACGCAGTATTTT. This sequence encodes CASSALGGSTDTQYF. V gene TRBV7-7 combines with J gene TRBJ2-3; perhaps TRBD2 as D (6 bases). In germline, CDR1 is SSHAT, CDR2 FNYEAQ (reference sequence). The CDR3 is 15 amino acids.

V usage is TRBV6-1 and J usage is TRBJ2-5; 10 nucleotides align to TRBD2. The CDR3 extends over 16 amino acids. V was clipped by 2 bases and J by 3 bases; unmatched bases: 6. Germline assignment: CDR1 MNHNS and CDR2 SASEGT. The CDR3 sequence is CASSEWSGGGKETQYF. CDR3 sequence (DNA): TGTGCCAGCAGTGAATGGAGCGGGGGGGGAAAAGAGACCCAGTACTTC.

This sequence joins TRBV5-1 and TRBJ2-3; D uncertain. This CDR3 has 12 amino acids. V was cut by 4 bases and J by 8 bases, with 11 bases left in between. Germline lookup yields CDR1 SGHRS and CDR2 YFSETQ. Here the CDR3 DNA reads TGCGCCAGCAGCCCCACAGATTCTACGCAGTATTTT. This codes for CASSPTDSTQYF.

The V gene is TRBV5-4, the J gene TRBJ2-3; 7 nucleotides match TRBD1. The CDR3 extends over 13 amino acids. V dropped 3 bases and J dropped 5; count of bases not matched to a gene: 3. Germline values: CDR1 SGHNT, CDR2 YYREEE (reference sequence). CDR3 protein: CASSSTGEDTQYF. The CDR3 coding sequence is TGTGCCAGCAGCTCTACAGGGGAAGATACGCAGTATTTT.

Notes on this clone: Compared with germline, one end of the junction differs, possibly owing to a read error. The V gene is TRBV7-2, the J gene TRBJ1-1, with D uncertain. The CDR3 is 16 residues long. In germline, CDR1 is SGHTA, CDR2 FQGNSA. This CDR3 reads CESRGSGDIMNTEAFF. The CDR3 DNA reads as TGCGAAAGCCGAGGGTCAGGCGATATCATGAACACTGAAGCTTTCTTT.

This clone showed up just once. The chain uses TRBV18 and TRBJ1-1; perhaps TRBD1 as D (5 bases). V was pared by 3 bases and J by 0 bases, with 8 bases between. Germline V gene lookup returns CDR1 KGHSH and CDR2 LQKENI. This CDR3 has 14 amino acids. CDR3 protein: CASSPRDLNTEAFF. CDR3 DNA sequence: TGTGCCAGCTCACCTAGGGACTTGAACACTGAAGCTTTCTTT.

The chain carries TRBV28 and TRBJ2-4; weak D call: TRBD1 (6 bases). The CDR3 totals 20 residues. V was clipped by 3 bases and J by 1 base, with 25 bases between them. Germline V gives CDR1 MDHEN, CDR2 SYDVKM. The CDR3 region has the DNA TGTGCCAGCAGTTTCCCTCTAGACCCACAGGGCGGTGGGGCCAAAAACATTCAGTACTTC. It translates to CASSFPLDPQGGGAKNIQYF.

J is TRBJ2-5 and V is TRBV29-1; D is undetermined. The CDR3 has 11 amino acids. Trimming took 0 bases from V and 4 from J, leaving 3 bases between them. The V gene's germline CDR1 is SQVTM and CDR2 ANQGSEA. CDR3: CSVEDRETQYF. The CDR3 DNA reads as TGCAGCGTTGAAGATAGAGAGACCCAGTACTTC.

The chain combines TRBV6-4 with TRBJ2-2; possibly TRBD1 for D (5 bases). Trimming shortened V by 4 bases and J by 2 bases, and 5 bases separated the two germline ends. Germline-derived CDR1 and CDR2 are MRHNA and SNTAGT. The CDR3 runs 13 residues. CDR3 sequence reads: CASSGTNTGELFF. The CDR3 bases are TGTGCCAGCAGTGGGACAAACACCGGGGAGCTGTTTTTT.

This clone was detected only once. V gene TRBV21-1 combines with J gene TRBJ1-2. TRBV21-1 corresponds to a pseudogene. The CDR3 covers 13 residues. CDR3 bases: TGTGCCAGCAGCAGCCGGGCCCCACGGACTTGCACCTTC. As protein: CASSSRAPRTCTF.

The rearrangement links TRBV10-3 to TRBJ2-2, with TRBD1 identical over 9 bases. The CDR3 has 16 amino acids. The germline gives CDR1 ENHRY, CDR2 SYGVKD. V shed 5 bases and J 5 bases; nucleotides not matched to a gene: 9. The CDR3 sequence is CAISPTGGQLTGELFF. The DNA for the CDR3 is TGTGCCATCAGTCCCACAGGGGGCCAGTTGACCGGGGAGCTGTTTTTT.

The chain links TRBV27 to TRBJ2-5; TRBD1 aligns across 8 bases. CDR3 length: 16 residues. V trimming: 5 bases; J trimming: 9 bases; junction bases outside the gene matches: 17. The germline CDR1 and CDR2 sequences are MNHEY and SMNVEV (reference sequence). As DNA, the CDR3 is TGTGCCAGCAGTGTCGACAGGGGACTCCCCCCTGCGCCCCAGTACTTC. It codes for CASSVDRGLPPAPQYF.

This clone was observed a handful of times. The CDR3 sequence is CASSFGGENGYTF. The CDR3 nucleotides are TGTGCCAGCAGTTTCGGCGGGGAAAATGGCTACACCTTC. The chain has TRBV28 and TRBJ1-2; D call uncertain. Trimming cost V 3 bases and J 6 bases, with 11 bases left between them. The CDR3 has 13 amino acids. Germline loops: CDR1 MDHEN, CDR2 SYDVKM.